A single TCR beta chain is shown here with its context. This entry is derived from a study of control samples from healthy donors and cancer patients. There are 12 residues in the CDR3. Germline V lookup: CDR1 LNHNV, CDR2 YYDKDF (reference sequence). The V end lost 0 bases, the J end lost 5 bases, and 2 bases lay between the germline ends. Clones were read by immunoSEQ multiplex PCR, and TCRdb kept only the in-frame ones, dropping some. Among about 92,000 clones listed, approximately 82% were seen once. The TCR comes from a woman aged 55-69 years in good health. The chain joins TRBV15 to TRBJ1-3; D unclear. Sequencing was carried out using blood. The CDR3 sequence: CATSRDRNTIYF. In DNA, the CDR3 is TGTGCCACCAGCAGAGATAGAAACACCATATATTTT.